Shown below are 23 T cell receptor beta chains from a single sample sequenced in a study of blood T cell repertoires in COVID-19 (dated by TCRdb to 2019 to 2021). Receptors were amplified or captured by the immunoSEQ multiplex PCR assay. Entries here come from immuneACCESS through TCRdb and include only in-frame sequences with V and J called. Some clones fail to appear in such tables; in the studies checked, an unresolved V gene covers under half of the shortfall, and the cause of the remainder is unknown. The table for this sample lists 200,000 to 250,000 clones; more than 65% of them were counted only once. 9.7% of the sample rests with the top ten. What was sequenced was peripheral blood. Every receptor here comes from a man over 45 with active or convalescent COVID-19.

The chain carries TRBV2 and TRBJ1-2; TRBD1 agrees at 12 bases. The CDR3 length is 15 residues. The trim removed 6 bases at V and 6 bases at J, leaving 8 bases unmatched. The V gene's germline CDR1 is SNHLY and CDR2 FYNNEI. The CDR3 region is CASRDPGQGAHGYTF. The CDR3 DNA reads TGTGCCAGCAGAGATCCGGGACAGGGGGCTCATGGCTACACCTTC.

The V call is TRBV5-1, the J call TRBJ2-1, with D unclear. Deletions cut 2 bases from V and 3 bases from J, with 6 bases between. Germline CDR1 reads SGHRS; CDR2 reads YFSETQ. The CDR3 runs to 13 residues. CDR3 residues: CASSFGGYNEQFF. CDR3 nucleotides: TGCGCCAGCAGCTTTGGCGGCTACAATGAGCAGTTCTTC.

V gene TRBV6-6 combines with J gene TRBJ2-7, with a possible D match to TRBD2 (5 bases). Trimming removed 5 bases from V and 2 bases from J, with 19 bases in between. This CDR3 comprises 16 residues. Germline V gene sequence: CDR1 MNHNY, CDR2 SVGAGI (reference sequence). The DNA of the CDR3 is TGTGCCAGCAGTCGAACGGAGGTAGCACTTACCTACGAGCAGTACTTC. Amino acid sequence: CASSRTEVALTYEQYF.

The chain recombines TRBV14 with TRBJ1-1; TRBD1 might be the D (6 bases). V was clipped by 2 bases and J by 4 bases, with 14 bases between them. CDR3 length equals 15 residues. Germline CDR1 and CDR2: SGHDN and FVKESK. CDR3 sequence (DNA): TGTGCCAGCAGCCAACTTGGTAGAGGGGGCACTGAAGCTTTCTTT. As protein: CASSQLGRGGTEAFF.

The J gene is TRBJ1-3, the V gene TRBV2; D gene ambiguous. Looked up from germline, CDR1 is SNHLY and CDR2 is FYNNEI. The germline V and J ends were trimmed by 1 base and 7 bases, with 8 bases remaining between them. This CDR3 region has 13 residues. CDR3 protein: CASSEGQANTIYF. The CDR3 DNA reads TGTGCCAGCAGTGAAGGGCAGGCGAACACCATATATTTT.

The CDR3 region is CASTPGQGNYGYTF. Written as DNA, the CDR3 is TGTGCCAGCACCCCAGGACAGGGCAACTATGGCTACACCTTC. J is TRBJ1-2 and V is TRBV7-9; 8 bases line up with TRBD1. The junction had 6 bases not matched to a gene; V was cut back by 7 bases and J by 2 bases. The CDR3 runs 14 residues. Germline loops: CDR1 SEHNR, CDR2 FQNEAQ (reference sequence). The entire variable domain, with the rest obtained from reference TRBV7-9 and TRBJ1-2, is as follows: DTGVSQNPRHKITKRGQNVTFRCDPISEHNRLYWYRQTLGQGPEFLTYFQNEAQLEKSRLLSDRFSAERPKGSFSTLEIQRTEQGDSAMYLCASTPGQGNYGYTFGSGTRLTVV.

This sequence joins TRBV7-2 and TRBJ2-1, with no clear D. The V end was cut by 5 bases, the J end by 6 bases, with 5 bases between. Germline CDR1 and CDR2: SGHTA and FQGNSA. The CDR3 is 11 amino acids. The chain's CDR3 is CASSPFNEQFF. The CDR3 nucleotides read TGTGCCAGCAGCCCTTTCAATGAGCAGTTCTTC.

The V gene is TRBV27, the J gene TRBJ1-6; D gene ambiguous. Trimming took 2 bases from V and 5 from J, leaving 13 bases between them. Germline V gene data show CDR1 as MNHEY and CDR2 as SMNVEV (reference sequence). This CDR3 has 16 residues. CDR3 residues: CASSLLAKLDNSPLHF. The CDR3 bases are TGTGCCAGCAGTTTACTGGCTAAACTAGATAATTCACCCCTCCACTTT.

The chain combines TRBV7-2 with TRBJ2-2; D remains ambiguous. Germline values: CDR1 SGHTA, CDR2 FQGNSA. This CDR3 is built from 16 residues. Trimming cost V 3 bases and J 4 bases, with 15 bases left between them. The CDR3 DNA reads TGTGCCAGCAGCTTGGTACCATCTTCGAGCACCGGGGAGCTGTTTTTT. It codes for CASSLVPSSSTGELFF.

The chain links TRBV7-2 to TRBJ2-3; a possible D gene is TRBD1 (5 bases). There are 13 residues in the CDR3. The germline gives CDR1 SGHTA, CDR2 FQGNSA. Trimming left V 5 bases short and J 3 bases short, with 9 bases between. CDR3 DNA: TGTGCCAGCAGCCCCTACAGGACAGATACGCAGTATTTT. Residues: CASSPYRTDTQYF.

The J gene is TRBJ1-1, the V gene TRBV28; TRBD1 aligns across 8 bases. The CDR3 has 14 amino acids. Unmatched junction bases numbered 12, after V lost 8 bases and J lost 7 bases. Germline lookup yields CDR1 MDHEN and CDR2 SYDVKM. The CDR3 reads CASHPQDRDLEAFF. In DNA form, the CDR3 reads TGTGCCAGCCATCCCCAGGACAGGGACCTTGAAGCTTTCTTT.

J is TRBJ1-3 and V is TRBV6-1; possibly TRBD1 for D (6 bases). Germline lookup yields CDR1 MNHNS and CDR2 SASEGT. This CDR3 has 15 amino acids. V was shortened by 1 base and J by 6 bases, with 13 bases between the two germline ends. The CDR3 reads CASSEVPGAQNTIYF. CDR3 DNA sequence: TGTGCCAGCAGTGAAGTCCCAGGGGCCCAAAACACCATATATTTT.

The V gene is TRBV5-1, the J gene TRBJ2-2; 7 nucleotides match TRBD1. Trimming cost V 0 bases and J 2 bases; bases outside gene matches: 4. This CDR3 comprises 16 residues. From germline, CDR1 is SGHRS and CDR2 YFSETQ. The CDR3 protein is CASSLVPGGNTGELFF. CDR3 sequence (DNA): TGCGCCAGCAGCTTGGTTCCAGGGGGTAACACCGGGGAGCTGTTTTTT.

The J gene is TRBJ2-7, the V gene TRBV7-9; perhaps TRBD1 as D (5 bases). Germline loops: CDR1 SEHNR, CDR2 FQNEAQ (reference sequence). V lost 2 bases and J 5 bases, leaving 13 bases between the germline ends. This CDR3 region has 14 residues. The CDR3 DNA reads TGTGCCAGCAGCTTACTCCTAGAGGACAACGAGCAGTACTTC. Protein sequence: CASSLLLEDNEQYF.

The rearrangement joins TRBV21-1 to TRBJ2-7; the table's D call of TRBD2 was not tested on the DNA. TRBV21-1 is an annotated pseudogene. The CDR3 runs to 22 residues. The CDR3 DNA sequence: TGTGCCAGCAGCAAATCCGCCCCATCGCGGGCTGGGCGGGAAATAGAGAACTACGAGCAGTACGTC. Amino acid sequence: CASSKSAPSRAGREIENYEQYV.

This chain links TRBV28 with TRBJ2-5, with 7 bases aligning to TRBD2. With V trimmed by 2 bases and J by 3 bases, 3 bases remained unmatched. The germline CDR1 and CDR2 sequences are MDHEN and SYDVKM. CDR3 length: 14 residues. CDR3 sequence: CASSLSGAKETQYF. CDR3 DNA sequence: TGTGCCAGCAGTTTAAGCGGGGCCAAAGAGACCCAGTACTTC.

Remarks on this clone: Other DNA sequences within the sample encode an identical CDR3. The chain joins TRBV6-2 or TRBV6-3 to TRBJ2-3; TRBD2 matches at 7 bases. V was pared by 1 base and J by 4 bases, with 5 bases of the junction left unmatched. The germline gives CDR1 MNHEY, CDR2 SVGEGT. The CDR3 is 15 amino acids. The CDR3 is CASSYYGGSSDTQYF. The CDR3 nucleotides are TGTGCCAGCAGTTACTATGGCGGGAGTTCAGATACGCAGTATTTT.

The gene calls are TRBV28 and TRBJ1-6; the D gene is possibly TRBD1 (5 bases). V gave up 6 bases and J gave up 4 bases, with 7 bases separating them. CDR3 length: 13 amino acids. Looked up from germline, CDR1 is MDHEN and CDR2 is SYDVKM. The CDR3 spells CASRDKYNSPLHF. The CDR3 nucleotides are TGTGCCAGCAGGGACAAGTATAATTCACCCCTCCACTTT.

The chain joins TRBV7-4 to TRBJ2-2; TRBD2 agrees at 9 bases. The CDR3 has 15 amino acids. Germline CDR1 is SGHVT and CDR2 is SQSDAQ. The trim removed 1 base at V and 7 bases at J, leaving 4 bases unmatched. CDR3: CASSLGSGGNGELFF. The DNA for the CDR3 is TGTGCCAGCAGCTTAGGGAGCGGGGGGAACGGGGAGCTGTTTTTT.

The chain employs TRBV2 and TRBJ1-6; the match to TRBD1 covers 8 bases. Germline V gene sequence: CDR1 SNHLY, CDR2 FYNNEI. The CDR3 has 17 amino acids. J lost 2 bases, V lost 6 bases, and 9 bases had no gene match. The CDR3 protein is CASSEQGVGAYNSPLHF. The CDR3 nucleotides read TGTGCCAGCAGCGAACAGGGGGTTGGAGCCTATAATTCACCCCTCCACTTT.

Only a few counts were recorded for this clone. This rearrangement joins TRBV11-2 to TRBJ2-7, with a possible D match to TRBD1 (7 bases). The V gene's germline CDR1 is SGHAT and CDR2 FQNNGV. The V gene lost 0 bases and the J gene lost 5 bases, with 17 bases spanning the gap. The CDR3 length is 16 residues. The CDR3 spells CASSLDVAGGIHEQYF. In DNA, the CDR3 is TGTGCCAGCAGCTTAGATGTGGCAGGGGGGATTCACGAGCAGTACTTC.

The chain has TRBV27 and TRBJ2-5; 11 bases map to TRBD2. With 7 bases clipped from V and 3 bases from J, the junction kept 13 bases outside the gene matches. Per the germline V gene, CDR1 is MNHEY and CDR2 is SMNVEV (reference sequence). The CDR3 covers 17 residues. The CDR3 DNA reads as TGTGCCAGCAACCTTAGCGGGAGGGCCCCCAGCAAAGAGACCCAGTACTTC. This encodes CASNLSGRAPSKETQYF.

The chain uses TRBV7-9 and TRBJ1-6, with D possibly being TRBD1 (5 bases). V lost 3 bases and J lost 8, with 14 bases in between. Germline assignment: CDR1 SEHNR and CDR2 FQNEAQ (reference sequence). The CDR3 loop spans 15 amino acids. The CDR3 protein is CASSFISIGDSPLHF. CDR3 nucleotide sequence: TGTGCCAGCAGCTTCATCAGTATAGGGGATTCACCCCTCCACTTT. The full variable domain, its missing parts supplied by reference TRBV7-9 and TRBJ1-6, is DTGVSQNPRHKITKRGQNVTFRCDPISEHNRLYWYRQTLGQGPEFLTYFQNEAQLEKSRLLSDRFSAERPKGSFSTLEIQRTEQGDSAMYLCASSFISIGDSPLHFGNGTRLTVT.